This entry is about one T cell receptor (beta chain). The target of this receptor is not known. The record has no base qualities; no much larger clone is one base away. The sample originates from a study of T cell repertoires in cytomegalovirus infection (dated by TCRdb to between 2019 and 2020). General notes on the study: Peptide stimulations targeted recently identified HLA-C-restricted CMV epitopes, whose presentation resists viral immunomodulation, together with well-studied HLA-B-restricted epitopes. The HLA type of each donor mattered for the analysis, because public TCR beta signatures pointed to carriage of CMV infection along with the matching HLA type.

Results the study describes overall, beyond this receptor: Cumulative frequency of public TCR beta family members discriminated carriers of CMV infection plus the relevant HLA type in this cohort and an independent 352-donor cohort. The ex vivo response was dominated by HLA-C-restricted CMV-specific TCR beta clonotypes, and the single most frequent clonotype in two of eight donors was supplied by these HLA-C-restricted clonotypes.

The treatment or condition label of this sample denotes: in vitro stimulation with specific CMV peptide epitopes to enrich CMV-specific T cells. The sequencer listed for this sample is Illumina HiSeq 1500. The public reads were quality trimmed at Q25 with fastp and then assembled into clones with MiXCR by TCRdb, keeping productive beta chains. Each record represents a unique CDR3 protein, reported with the most common genes and DNA among its rows. Here the sample has about 830,000 distinct CDR3 sequences; roughly 33% occur a single time. Together, the top ten hold around an eighth of the sample. The cysteine opens and the phenylalanine closes a CDR3 of 17 amino acids. The kept DNA is CDR3 alone, 51 bases in frame from the first base. Trimming leaves V shorter by 5 bases and J shorter by 3 bases, with the junction holding 10 bases beyond the gene matches. CDR1 and CDR2 were assigned from the germline V gene (reference sequence) as SEHNR and FQNEAQ.

This specimen was cultured CD8+ T cells from PBMCs, taken from culture after CMV antigen stimulation. This receptor chain uses TRBV7-9 and TRBJ2-3; TRBD2 matches 11 bases in the middle. The source of this sequence is a human donor in good health (CMV status not recorded). Some clones in this sample may be carry-over from other donors' samples. The CDR3 region reads CASSLPTSGVGTDTQYF. The sequenced DNA: TGTGCCAGCAGCCTGCCGACTAGCGGGGTTGGTACAGATACGCAGTATTTT. Beyond the CDR3, the reference TRBV7-9 and TRBJ2-3 genes provide the residues; the full variable domain reads: DTGVSQNPRHKITKRGQNVTFRCDPISEHNRLYWYRQTLGQGPEFLTYFQNEAQLEKSRLLSDRFSAERPKGSFSTLEIQRTEQGDSAMYLCASSLPTSGVGTDTQYFGPGTRLTVL.